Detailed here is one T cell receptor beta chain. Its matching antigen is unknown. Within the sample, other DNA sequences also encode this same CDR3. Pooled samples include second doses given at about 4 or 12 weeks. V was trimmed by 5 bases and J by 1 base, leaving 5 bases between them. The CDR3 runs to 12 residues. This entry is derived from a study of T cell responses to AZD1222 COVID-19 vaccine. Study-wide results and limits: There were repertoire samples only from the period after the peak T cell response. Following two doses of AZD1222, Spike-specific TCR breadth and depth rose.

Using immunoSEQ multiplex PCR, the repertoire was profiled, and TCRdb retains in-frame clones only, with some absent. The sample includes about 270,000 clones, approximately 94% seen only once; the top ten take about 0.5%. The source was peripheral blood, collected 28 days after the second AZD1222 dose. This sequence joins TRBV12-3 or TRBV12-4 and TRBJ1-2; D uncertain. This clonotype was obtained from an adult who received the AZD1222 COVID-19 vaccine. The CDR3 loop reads CASSPSNYGYTF. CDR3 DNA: TGTGCCAGCAGTCCGAGTAACTATGGCTACACCTTC.